The 6 T cell receptor beta chains in this list originate from one sample, sequenced in a study of shared clonotypes between healthy human individuals. TCRdb's table, derived via immunoSEQ multiplex PCR, lists solely in-frame clones and lacks some. The profile shows 850,000 to 1,200,000 clones, around 76% of them singletons. Source material: memory CD4+ T cells sorted from blood. The subset is: CD45RA-negative fraction. The receptors were gathered from a man younger than 35 in good health.

The chain joins TRBV5-1 to TRBJ2-5; D ambiguous. Germline CDR1 SGHRS, CDR2 YFSETQ. V was clipped by 0 bases and J by 4 bases, with 16 bases between them. This CDR3 is 16 amino acids long. The CDR3 region has the DNA TGCGCCAGCAGCTTGGTTCGGCCTCCTGTTTTAGAGACCCAGTACTTC. It translates to CASSLVRPPVLETQYF.

The rearrangement uses TRBV9 and TRBJ1-2; D possibly corresponds to TRBD1 (6 bases). Germline V lookup: CDR1 SGDLS, CDR2 YYNGEE. Trimming pared 1 base from V and 6 bases from J, leaving 19 bases between. The CDR3 has 16 residues. The chain's CDR3 is CASSVIPGGGGDGYTF. CDR3 nucleotide sequence: TGTGCCAGCAGCGTAATTCCAGGCGGAGGGGGTGATGGCTACACCTTC.

The chain couples TRBV7-2 to TRBJ2-7; D could derive from TRBD1 or TRBD2 (6 bases each). The V and J ends lost 5 bases and 6 bases respectively, with 14 bases between them. CDR3 length: 13 residues. The V gene's germline CDR1 is SGHTA and CDR2 FQGNSA. The CDR3 nucleotides are TGTGCCAGCAGCACCGAGGGGGGATCCGAGCAGTACTTC. Translated, it gives CASSTEGGSEQYF.

This chain uses TRBV6-6 with TRBJ2-2, with D perhaps being TRBD1 or TRBD2 (5 bases each). V lost 0 bases and J 4 bases, leaving 12 bases between the germline ends. This CDR3 has 16 residues. Germline V gives CDR1 MNHNY, CDR2 SVGAGI (reference sequence). The CDR3 protein is CASSYSTGLGTGELFF. DNA of the CDR3: TGTGCCAGCAGTTACTCGACGGGGCTTGGCACCGGGGAGCTGTTTTTT.

The rearrangement uses TRBV27 and TRBJ2-5, with 7 bases fitting TRBD2. CDR3 length: 15 amino acids. The ends lost 2 bases at V and 2 bases at J; junction bases unmatched: 5. Germline lookup yields CDR1 MNHEY and CDR2 SMNVEV (reference sequence). The CDR3 region has the DNA TGTGCCAGCAGTTTACGGGGGACTACACAAGAGACCCAGTACTTC. Protein sequence: CASSLRGTTQETQYF.

The chain joins TRBV7-8 to TRBJ2-7; 10 bases map to TRBD1. Germline lookup yields CDR1 SGHVS and CDR2 FQNEAQ. V dropped 1 base and J dropped 4; count of bases not matched to a gene: 10. This CDR3 contains 17 residues. The CDR3 here is CASSLDYLGQGKYEQYF. CDR3 in DNA: TGTGCCAGCAGCTTAGATTATTTGGGACAGGGGAAATACGAGCAGTACTTC.